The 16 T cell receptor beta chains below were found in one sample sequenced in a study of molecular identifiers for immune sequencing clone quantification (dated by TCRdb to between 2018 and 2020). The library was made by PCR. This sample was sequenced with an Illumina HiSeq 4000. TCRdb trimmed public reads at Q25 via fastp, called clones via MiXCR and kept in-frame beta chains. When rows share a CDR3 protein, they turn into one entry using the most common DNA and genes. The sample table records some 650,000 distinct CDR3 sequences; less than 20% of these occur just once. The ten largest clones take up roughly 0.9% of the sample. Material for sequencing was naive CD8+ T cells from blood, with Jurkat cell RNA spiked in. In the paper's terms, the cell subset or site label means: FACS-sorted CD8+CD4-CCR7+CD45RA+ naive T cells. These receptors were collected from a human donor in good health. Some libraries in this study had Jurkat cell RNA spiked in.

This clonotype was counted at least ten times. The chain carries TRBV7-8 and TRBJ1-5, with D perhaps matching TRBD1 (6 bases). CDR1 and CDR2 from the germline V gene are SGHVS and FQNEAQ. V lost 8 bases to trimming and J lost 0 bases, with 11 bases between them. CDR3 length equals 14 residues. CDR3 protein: CASGGGDSNQPQHF. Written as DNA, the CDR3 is TGTGCCAGCGGAGGGGGGGATAGCAATCAGCCCCAGCATTTT.

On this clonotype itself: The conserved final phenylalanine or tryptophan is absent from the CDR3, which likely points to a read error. The CDR3 DNA is TGTGCCAGCAGCCCGGACCGGGACAGCTATGGCTACACCCTC. The encoded protein is CASSPDRDSYGYTL. J is TRBJ1-2 and V is TRBV7-9, with 7 bases aligning to TRBD1. The CDR3 spans 14 residues. V lost 5 bases to trimming and J lost 4 bases; unmatched junction nucleotides: 7. CDR1 is SEHNR, CDR2 FQNEAQ, per germline (reference sequence).

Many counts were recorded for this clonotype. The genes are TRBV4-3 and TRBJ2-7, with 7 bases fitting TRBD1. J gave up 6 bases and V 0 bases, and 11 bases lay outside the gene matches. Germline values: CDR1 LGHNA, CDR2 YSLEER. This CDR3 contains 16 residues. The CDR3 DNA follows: TGCGCCAGCAGCCAAGAGCCAGGGGGTGACATTGGCGAGCAGTACTTC. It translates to CASSQEPGGDIGEQYF.

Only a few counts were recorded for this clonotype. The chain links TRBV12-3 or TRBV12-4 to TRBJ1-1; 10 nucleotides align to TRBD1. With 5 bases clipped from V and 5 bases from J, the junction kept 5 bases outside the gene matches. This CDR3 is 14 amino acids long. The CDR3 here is CASSGTGEGTEAFF. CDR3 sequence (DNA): TGTGCCAGCAGTGGGACAGGGGAGGGGACTGAAGCTTTCTTT.

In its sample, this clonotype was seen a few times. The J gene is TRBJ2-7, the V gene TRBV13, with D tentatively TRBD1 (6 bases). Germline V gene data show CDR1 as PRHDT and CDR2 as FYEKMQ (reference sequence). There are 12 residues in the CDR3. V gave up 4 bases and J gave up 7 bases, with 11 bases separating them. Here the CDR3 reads CASSSLQGEQYF. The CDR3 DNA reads TGTGCCAGCAGCTCTTTACAGGGTGAGCAGTACTTC.

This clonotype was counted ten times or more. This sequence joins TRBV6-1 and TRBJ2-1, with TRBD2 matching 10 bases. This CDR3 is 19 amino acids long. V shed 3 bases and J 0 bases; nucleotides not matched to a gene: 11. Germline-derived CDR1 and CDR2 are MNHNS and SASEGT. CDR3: CASSEPVTSGFLSYNEQFF. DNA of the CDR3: TGTGCCAGCAGTGAGCCCGTGACTAGCGGGTTTCTCTCCTACAATGAGCAGTTCTTC.

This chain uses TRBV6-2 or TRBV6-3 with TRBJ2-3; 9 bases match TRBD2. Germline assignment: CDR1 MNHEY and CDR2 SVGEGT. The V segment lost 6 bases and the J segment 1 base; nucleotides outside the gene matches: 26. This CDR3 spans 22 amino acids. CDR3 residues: CASRRDSLLAGSTAVGTDTQYF. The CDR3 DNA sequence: TGTGCCAGCAGAAGGGACAGCCTCCTAGCGGGATCAACAGCCGTCGGCACAGATACGCAGTATTTT.

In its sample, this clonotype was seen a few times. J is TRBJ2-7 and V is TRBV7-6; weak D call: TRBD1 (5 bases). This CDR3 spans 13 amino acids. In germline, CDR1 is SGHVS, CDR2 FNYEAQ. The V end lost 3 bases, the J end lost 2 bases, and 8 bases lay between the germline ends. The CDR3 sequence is CASSLTDTYEQYF. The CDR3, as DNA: TGTGCCAGCAGCTTGACAGATACCTACGAGCAGTACTTC.

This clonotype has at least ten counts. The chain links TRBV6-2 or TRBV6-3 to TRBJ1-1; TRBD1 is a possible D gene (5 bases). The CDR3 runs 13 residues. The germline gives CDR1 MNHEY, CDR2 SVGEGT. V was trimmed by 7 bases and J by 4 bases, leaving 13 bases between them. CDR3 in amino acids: CASTQGKLTEAFF. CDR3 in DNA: TGTGCCAGCACTCAGGGTAAACTCACTGAAGCTTTCTTT.

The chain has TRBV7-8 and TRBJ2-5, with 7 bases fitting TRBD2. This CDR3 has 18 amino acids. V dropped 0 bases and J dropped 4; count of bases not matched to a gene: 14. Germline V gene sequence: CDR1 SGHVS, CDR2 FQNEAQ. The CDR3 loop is CASSLAGGLAVIPETQYF. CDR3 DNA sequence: TGTGCCAGCAGCTTAGCAGGCGGGCTAGCGGTGATCCCAGAGACCCAGTACTTC.

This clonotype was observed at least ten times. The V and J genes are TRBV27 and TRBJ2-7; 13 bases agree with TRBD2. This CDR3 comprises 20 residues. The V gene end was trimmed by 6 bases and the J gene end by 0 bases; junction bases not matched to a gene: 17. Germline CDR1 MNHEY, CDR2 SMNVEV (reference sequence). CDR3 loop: CASSSLSGTSGDTSSYEQYF. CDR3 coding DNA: TGTGCCAGCAGCTCACTCTCCGGGACTAGCGGGGACACTAGCTCCTACGAGCAGTACTTC.

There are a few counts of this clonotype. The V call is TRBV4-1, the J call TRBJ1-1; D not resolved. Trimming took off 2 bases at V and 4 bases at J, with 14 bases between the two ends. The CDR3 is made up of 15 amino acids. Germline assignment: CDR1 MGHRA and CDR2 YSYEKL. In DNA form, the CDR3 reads TGCGCCAGCAGCCAAAAATCACGAGCGAGCACTGAAGCTTTCTTT. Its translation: CASSQKSRASTEAFF.

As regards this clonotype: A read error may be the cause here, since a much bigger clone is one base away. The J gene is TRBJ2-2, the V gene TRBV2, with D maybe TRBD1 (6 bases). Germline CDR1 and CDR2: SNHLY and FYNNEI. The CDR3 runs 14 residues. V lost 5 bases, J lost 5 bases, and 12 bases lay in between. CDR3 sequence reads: CASSQGQPTGELFF. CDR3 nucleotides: TGTGCCAGCAGTCAAGGACAGCCTACCGGGGAGCTGTTTTTT. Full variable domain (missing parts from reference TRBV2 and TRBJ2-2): EPEVTQTPSHQVTQMGQEVILRCVPISNHLYFYWYRQILGQKVEFLVSFYNNEISEKSEIFDDQFSVERPDGSNFTLKIRSTKLEDSAMYFCASSQGQPTGELFFGEGSRLTVL.

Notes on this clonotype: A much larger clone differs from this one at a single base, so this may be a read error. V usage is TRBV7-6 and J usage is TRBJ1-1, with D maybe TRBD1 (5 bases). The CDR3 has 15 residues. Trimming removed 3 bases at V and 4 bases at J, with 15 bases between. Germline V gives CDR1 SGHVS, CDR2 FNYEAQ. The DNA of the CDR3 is TGTGCCAGCAGCTTGGACAAATCCTCGAGCACTGAAGCTTTCTTT. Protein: CASSLDKSSSTEAFF.

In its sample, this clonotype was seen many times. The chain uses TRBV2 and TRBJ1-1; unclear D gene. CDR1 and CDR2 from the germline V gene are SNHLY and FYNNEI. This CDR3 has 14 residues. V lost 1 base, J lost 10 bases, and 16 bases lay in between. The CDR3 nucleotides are TGTGCCAGCAGTGAAGGCAAGGCAGCGCTGGTAGCTTTCTTT. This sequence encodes CASSEGKAALVAFF.

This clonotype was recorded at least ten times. CDR3 sequence reads: CASSQVAGGTGELFF. The CDR3 nucleotides are TGTGCCAGCAGCCAGGTAGCGGGAGGCACCGGGGAGCTGTTTTTT. This chain connects TRBV3-1 to TRBJ2-2; 10 positions agree with TRBD2. This CDR3 has 15 amino acids. Germline V gene lookup returns CDR1 LGHDT and CDR2 YNNKEL (reference sequence). Unmatched junction bases numbered 2, after V lost 3 bases and J lost 4 bases.